Detailed here is one TCR beta chain. These data are taken from a study of cytomegalovirus exposure and HLA in healthy donors. Study as a whole: Assignment to the Caucasian-associated ancestry cluster applied to around 76% of the 300 to 500 genotyped donors.

PCR employed 60 Vbeta and 13 Jbeta primers. Profiled with immunoSEQ multiplex PCR; TCRdb holds only in-frame clones, not every one. The ten most abundant clones cover over 1.5% of a sample with about 70,000 clones. CDR1 is SGDLS, CDR2 YYNGEE, per germline. The CDR3 covers 13 residues. The V gene lost 4 bases and the J gene lost 1 base, with 9 bases spanning the gap. The sample taken for sequencing was PBMCs. The sequence derives from a woman in her 30s in good health and CMV-seronegative. The chain employs TRBV9 and TRBJ2-7, with D maybe TRBD2 (5 bases). The CDR3 spells CASSPSGSYEQYF. The CDR3 DNA is TGTGCCAGCAGCCCGTCGGGGTCCTACGAGCAGTACTTC.